This T cell receptor beta chain is drawn from a study of blood T cell repertoires in COVID-19. Study information: Nucleic acid was either cDNA or gDNA, and it came from T cells, B-cell-depleted T cells, or PBMCs.

Data came from immunoSEQ multiplex PCR; TCRdb stores just in-frame clones and leaves some out. The profile shows under 350,000 clones, about 93% of them singletons. V shed 6 bases and J shed 3 bases, with 12 bases lying between them. The CDR3 sequence is 14 residues long. Germline CDR1 and CDR2: LNHDA and SQIVND (reference sequence). This chain connects TRBV19 to TRBJ1-5; D is unresolved. What was sequenced was peripheral blood. This sequence was found in a woman in her thirties with COVID-19, enrolled during active disease. CDR3 in amino acids: CASSPRTFNQPQHF. As DNA, the CDR3 is TGTGCCAGTAGCCCTCGGACTTTCAATCAGCCCCAGCATTTT.